Below, 13 T cell receptor beta chains from the same sample are listed, as sequenced in a study of blood T cell repertoires in COVID-19. Clones were sequenced by immunoSEQ multiplex PCR, and TCRdb holds only the in-frame ones, with some missing. The data show 90,000 to 110,000 clones, less than 85% seen once. The material sequenced was peripheral blood. Receptors were obtained from a woman aged 55-75 years with acute or convalescent COVID-19.

The CDR3 loop reads CASSVGTGGANEKLFF. CDR3 DNA sequence: TGTGCCAGCAGCGTAGGGACAGGGGGGGCTAATGAAAAACTGTTTTTT. The rearrangement uses TRBV9 and TRBJ1-4; TRBD1 matches at 10 bases. Trimming cost V 0 bases and J 3 bases; bases outside gene matches: 2. This CDR3 comprises 16 residues. Germline V gene data show CDR1 as SGDLS and CDR2 as YYNGEE.

The rearrangement uses TRBV28 and TRBJ1-1; 8 bases are shared with TRBD1. Germline lookup yields CDR1 MDHEN and CDR2 SYDVKM. This CDR3 contains 14 residues. The J segment lost 3 bases and the V segment lost 8 bases, leaving 8 bases of the junction unmatched. The CDR3 here is CASGFRGRDTEAFF. The CDR3 DNA is TGTGCCAGCGGATTCAGGGGGCGGGACACTGAAGCTTTCTTT. Full variable domain (outside the CDR3, taken from reference TRBV28 and TRBJ1-1): DVKVTQSSRYLVKRTGEKVFLECVQDMDHENMFWYRQDPGLGLRLIYFSYDVKMKEKGDIPEGYSVSREKKERFSLILESASTNQTSMYLCASGFRGRDTEAFFGQGTRLTVV.

This clone was recorded only once. This chain's CDR3 is CAWLGMGATEAFF. CDR3 DNA: TGTGCCTGGTTAGGGATGGGGGCCACTGAAGCTTTCTTT. The V call is TRBV30, the J call TRBJ1-1, with D possibly matching TRBD1 (6 bases). The CDR3 sequence is 13 residues long. The germline V and J ends were trimmed by 5 bases and 4 bases, with 14 bases remaining between them. Per germline, CDR1 GTSNPN and CDR2 SVGIG (reference sequence).

The rearrangement joins TRBV7-9 to TRBJ2-2; D not certain. This CDR3 is built from 16 residues. Germline values: CDR1 SEHNR, CDR2 FQNEAQ (reference sequence). Trimming took 1 base from V and 6 from J, leaving 15 bases between them. Here the CDR3 DNA reads TGTGCCAGCAGCTTAGGCGAAACTCAGGTGGCCGGGGAGCTGTTTTTT. Protein sequence: CASSLGETQVAGELFF.

The V and J genes are TRBV5-6 and TRBJ1-4; a weak D match, TRBD1 (5 bases). Germline V gene data show CDR1 as SGHDT and CDR2 as YYEEEE. Trimming took off 2 bases at V and 7 bases at J, with 15 bases between the two ends. The CDR3 consists of 15 residues. The CDR3 coding sequence is TGTGCCAGCAGCTTTAAATGGGGCTCGGGTGAAAAACTGTTTTTT. Translation gives CASSFKWGSGEKLFF.

The V and J genes are TRBV14 and TRBJ2-3, with D unresolved. V shed 1 base and J shed 1 base, with 12 bases lying between them. This CDR3 has 16 amino acids. The V gene's germline CDR1 is SGHDN and CDR2 FVKESK. DNA of the CDR3: TGTGCCAGCAGCCAAGGCGAGCTCCCCCGCACAGATACGCAGTATTTT. Amino acid sequence: CASSQGELPRTDTQYF. Full variable domain (outside the CDR3, taken from reference TRBV14 and TRBJ2-3): EAGVTQFPSHSVIEKGQTVTLRCDPISGHDNLYWYRRVMGKEIKFLLHFVKESKQDESGMPNNRFLAERTGGTYSTLKVQPAELEDSGVYFCASSQGELPRTDTQYFGPGTRLTVL.

The J gene is TRBJ2-5, the V gene TRBV19, with no clear D. This CDR3 spans 13 amino acids. Trimming left V 4 bases short and J 5 bases short, with 11 bases between. The germline V gene has CDR1 LNHDA and CDR2 SQIVND (reference sequence). CDR3 amino acids: CASSSRVVETQYF. DNA for the CDR3: TGTGCCAGTAGTAGCCGGGTTGTTGAGACCCAGTACTTC.

The chain carries TRBV9 and TRBJ2-1; TRBD2 matches at 8 bases. Per the germline V gene, CDR1 is SGDLS and CDR2 is YYNGEE. The V and J ends lost 2 bases and 0 bases, in that order; junction bases with no gene match: 1. The CDR3 contains 15 residues. CDR3 DNA sequence: TGTGCCAGCAGCGTTAGCGGGAACTCCTACAATGAGCAGTTCTTC. It codes for CASSVSGNSYNEQFF.

This rearrangement joins TRBV4-1 to TRBJ2-3; TRBD2 matches 14 bases. The V segment lost 3 bases and the J segment 3 bases; nucleotides outside the gene matches: 8. This CDR3 has 18 amino acids. CDR1 is MGHRA and CDR2 is YSYEKL in the germline V gene. Written as DNA, the CDR3 is TGCGCCAGCAGCCAGAAAACGGGACTAGCGGGAGTAACAGATACGCAGTATTTT. It is translated as CASSQKTGLAGVTDTQYF.

This clone was counted once. V usage is TRBV5-4 and J usage is TRBJ2-3, with 8 bases that match TRBD2. The germline gives CDR1 SGHNT, CDR2 YYREEE (reference sequence). The CDR3 sequence is 15 residues long. Trimming at V came to 0 bases and at J to 2 bases, leaving 2 bases not matched to a gene. The CDR3 sequence: CASSLERGLTDTQYF. The CDR3, as DNA: TGTGCCAGCAGCTTGGAGCGGGGGCTCACAGATACGCAGTATTTT.

The chain is built from TRBV11-2 and TRBJ2-5; 8 bases map to TRBD1. Germline CDR1 and CDR2: SGHAT and FQNNGV. V was pared by 5 bases and J by 3 bases, with 2 bases of the junction left unmatched. This CDR3 is 13 amino acids long. CDR3 loop: CASSLDREETQYF. The CDR3 DNA reads TGTGCCAGCAGCCTGGACAGGGAAGAGACCCAGTACTTC.

The gene calls are TRBV7-2 and TRBJ2-2; D is possibly TRBD2 (7 bases). The germline gives CDR1 SGHTA, CDR2 FQGNSA. V was trimmed by 8 bases and J by 6 bases, leaving 16 bases between them. The CDR3 runs to 14 residues. The DNA of the CDR3 is TGTGCCAGCTCCCCGGGGGGCCTCGCCGGGGAGCTGTTTTTT. Amino acids: CASSPGGLAGELFF. The full variable domain, its missing parts supplied by reference TRBV7-2 and TRBJ2-2, is GAGVSQSPSNKVTEKGKDVELRCDPISGHTALYWYRQSLGQGLEFLIYFQGNSAPDKSGLPSDRFSAERTGGSVSTLTIQRTQQEDSAVYLCASSPGGLAGELFFGEGSRLTVL.

The chain couples TRBV28 to TRBJ1-6; 7 positions match TRBD1. V was pared by 4 bases and J by 8 bases, with 8 bases of the junction left unmatched. CDR3 length: 15 amino acids. Germline V gene lookup returns CDR1 MDHEN and CDR2 SYDVKM. The CDR3 DNA reads TGTGCCAGCAGTTCATCGGGGACAGCGGATTCACCCCTCCACTTT. This encodes CASSSSGTADSPLHF.